This TCR beta chain was sequenced for a study of naive and memory T cell subsets. General study points: Over 85% of naive TCR sequences appeared only once, unlike memory subsets.

The CDR3 extends over 13 amino acids. Trimming shortened V by 3 bases and J by 5 bases, and 14 bases separated the two germline ends. CDR1 DFQATT and CDR2 SNEGSKA come from the germline V gene (reference sequence). Both TRBC1 and TRBC2 were covered by a beta constant-region primer of two equimolar oligonucleotides. Nested alpha and beta constant-region primers with the SP2 primer drove four PCR rounds on ligated cDNA. An oligonucleotide with the SP2 primer and a 12-nucleotide UMI was ligated to the cDNA 3' end. One entry per CDR3 protein results from TCRdb running MiXCR on the UMI-ligation and nested PCR reads. Of roughly 130,000 distinct CDR3 sequences listed, 36% are singletons. As concerns this clonotype: Its cognate antigen is unknown.

The chain recombines TRBV20-1 with TRBJ2-7; D is uncertain. The receptor was derived from a human donor in good health. Sequenced sample: central memory CD4+ T cells from blood. As DNA, the CDR3 is TGCAGTGCTAGGGGATTCCTGCTCCACGAGCAGTACTTC. Translation: CSARGFLLHEQYF.